The 20 T cell receptor beta chains presented below share a single source sample, sequenced in a study of post-analysis software for immune sequencing data. General study points: Compared with controls, patients had more of about five TRBV segments, including TRBV5-6, TRBV5-1 and TRBV20-1.

Unique molecular identifiers were built into the TCR beta cDNA libraries. TCRdb re-called the PCR reads through MiXCR, storing one row per CDR3 protein. This sample carries 750,000 to 950,000 distinct CDR3 sequences, about 53% of them seen once, and the ten largest clones take roughly 4.4%. Their cognate antigens are unknown. The sample comprised blood. These receptors all stem from a girl aged 5-17 years with multiple sclerosis.

This clonotype showed up just a few times. J is TRBJ1-1 and V is TRBV4-2; D perhaps matches TRBD1 (6 bases). Germline V lookup: CDR1 LGHNA, CDR2 YNFKEQ. Trimming stripped 0 bases from V and 6 bases from J, with 20 bases between. The CDR3 length is 17 residues. In DNA form, the CDR3 reads TGTGCCAGCAGCCAAGATAGGGCGGACAGTCAAACCGCTGAAGCTTTCTTT. As protein: CASSQDRADSQTAEAFF.

The V and J genes are TRBV6-1 and TRBJ2-2; 7 nucleotides line up with TRBD1. Trimming removed 5 bases from V and 1 base from J; junction bases left unmatched: 7. The CDR3 has 16 residues. The germline V gene encodes CDR1 MNHNS and CDR2 SASEGT. The CDR3 region has the DNA TGTGCCAGCAGTCTGAGACAGGGCGGGAACACCGGGGAGCTGTTTTTT. Encoded protein: CASSLRQGGNTGELFF.

V usage is TRBV20-1 and J usage is TRBJ2-5; 8 bases line up with TRBD1. The end of the DNA is better explained by TRBJ2-7, so the J call may be wrong. This CDR3 contains 13 residues. The germline V gene has CDR1 DFQATT and CDR2 SNEGSKA (reference sequence). Here the CDR3 reads CSAAGTGGYEQYF. The CDR3 bases are TGCAGTGCCGCCGGGACAGGAGGATACGAGCAGTACTTC.

This chain connects TRBV9 to TRBJ2-1; D is uncertain. CDR3 length: 13 amino acids. In germline, CDR1 is SGDLS, CDR2 YYNGEE. V was cut by 4 bases and J by 7 bases, with 12 bases left in between. The CDR3 here is CASSPVPGNEQFF. CDR3 sequence (DNA): TGTGCCAGCAGCCCTGTGCCCGGGAATGAGCAGTTCTTC.

V usage is TRBV5-1 and J usage is TRBJ1-5; D call uncertain. Trimming removed 2 bases from V and 3 bases from J, with 12 bases in between. The CDR3 contains 15 residues. Germline V gives CDR1 SGHRS, CDR2 YFSETQ. CDR3 sequence reads: CASSFTGKDNQPQHF. The DNA for the CDR3 is TGCGCCAGCAGCTTCACGGGGAAAGACAATCAGCCCCAGCATTTT.

Only a few counts were recorded for this clonotype. This chain uses TRBV29-1 with TRBJ1-2; no definite D call. The ends were cut back, 7 bases at V and 8 bases at J, with 17 bases in the middle. The CDR3 is 12 residues long. In germline, CDR1 is SQVTM, CDR2 ANQGSEA. CDR3 DNA sequence: TGCAGCGCGACACCAAGCGGGAAGGGCTACACCTTC. Its protein is CSATPSGKGYTF.

The chain employs TRBV6-5 and TRBJ1-2, with D possibly matching TRBD1 (5 bases). The CDR3 loop spans 14 amino acids. V shed 5 bases and J shed 0 bases, with 10 bases lying between them. Looked up from germline, CDR1 is MNHEY and CDR2 is SVGAGI. The CDR3 nucleotides read TGTGCCAGCAGTACCACGGGGCCTAACTATGGCTACACCTTC. It specifies CASSTTGPNYGYTF.

The chain employs TRBV6-6 and TRBJ2-7; D remains unclear. This CDR3 comprises 13 residues. Germline V gene data show CDR1 as MNHNY and CDR2 as SVGAGI (reference sequence). V lost 8 bases and J lost 6, with 17 bases in between. This CDR3 reads CASQRTYVVEQYF. The CDR3 nucleotides read TGTGCCAGCCAAAGGACCTACGTAGTCGAGCAGTACTTC.

The J gene is TRBJ1-1, the V gene TRBV29-1, with TRBD1 identical over 7 bases. This CDR3 is 15 amino acids long. J gave up 4 bases and V 7 bases, and 15 bases lay outside the gene matches. The germline V gene has CDR1 SQVTM and CDR2 ANQGSEA. This CDR3 reads CSALDREGGGTEAFF. Written as DNA, the CDR3 is TGCAGCGCCCTCGACAGGGAAGGAGGGGGCACTGAAGCTTTCTTT.

The chain is built from TRBV7-2 and TRBJ2-3, with 13 bases matching TRBD2. J lost 1 base, V lost 6 bases, and 4 bases had no gene match. The germline V gene encodes CDR1 SGHTA and CDR2 FQGNSA. This CDR3 contains 16 residues. CDR3: CASSFGLAGGTDTQYF. The DNA for the CDR3 is TGTGCCAGCAGTTTCGGACTAGCGGGAGGCACAGATACGCAGTATTTT.

V and J are TRBV3-1 and TRBJ2-3, with 13 positions matching TRBD2. The ends lost 10 bases at V and 0 bases at J; junction bases unmatched: 4. This CDR3 is built from 15 residues. Germline assignment: CDR1 LGHDT and CDR2 YNNKEL (reference sequence). The chain's CDR3 is CAISGLAGSTDTQYF. Written as DNA, the CDR3 is TGTGCCATCTCGGGACTAGCGGGGAGCACAGATACGCAGTATTTT.

This clonotype was observed a few times. The V call is TRBV29-1, the J call TRBJ2-6; unclear D gene. The CDR3 runs to 12 residues. The ends were cut back, 5 bases at V and 0 bases at J, with 2 bases in the middle. CDR1 and CDR2 from the germline V gene are SQVTM and ANQGSEA. This chain's CDR3 is CSVPSGANVLTF. CDR3 DNA: TGCAGCGTTCCCTCTGGGGCCAACGTCCTGACTTTC.

The V gene is TRBV29-1, the J gene TRBJ2-3; D remains unclear. The V end lost 3 bases, the J end lost 0 bases, and 10 bases lay between the germline ends. CDR3 length equals 14 residues. From germline, CDR1 is SQVTM and CDR2 ANQGSEA. CDR3 sequence: CSVEGRVSTDTQYF. CDR3 coding DNA: TGCAGCGTTGAGGGTCGCGTGAGCACAGATACGCAGTATTTT.

This clonotype turned up a few times. The rearrangement joins TRBV7-8 to TRBJ1-2; 7 bases are shared with TRBD1. Germline V gene lookup returns CDR1 SGHVS and CDR2 FQNEAQ. This CDR3 has 17 residues. V lost 5 bases and J lost 5; bases outside the gene matches: 17. CDR3 loop: CASSHTRDRLDSYGYTF. In nucleotides, the CDR3 is TGTGCCAGCAGCCATACCAGGGACAGATTAGACTCATATGGCTACACCTTC.

DNA for the CDR3: TGTGCCAGCAGCTCCCCTTGGGACGGCGCCTACGAGCAGTACTTC. Translated, it gives CASSSPWDGAYEQYF. The rearrangement joins TRBV11-2 to TRBJ2-7; D tentatively fits TRBD1 or TRBD2 (5 bases each). This CDR3 region has 15 residues. V dropped 4 bases and J dropped 2 bases, with 15 bases sitting between them. Germline V gene sequence: CDR1 SGHAT, CDR2 FQNNGV.

V is TRBV14 and J is TRBJ2-7; D may correspond to TRBD1 or TRBD2 (5 bases each). CDR3 size: 14 residues. The V and J ends lost 2 bases and 2 bases respectively, with 10 bases between them. CDR1 is SGHDN, CDR2 FVKESK, per germline. CDR3 DNA sequence: TGTGCCAGCAGCCAATTTATGGGGGCCTACGAGCAGTACTTC. Its translation: CASSQFMGAYEQYF.

This clonotype turned up a few times. The CDR3 sequence: CASRDRVSYNEQFF. For the CDR3, the DNA is TGTGCCAGCAGGGACAGGGTTTCCTACAATGAGCAGTTCTTC. The V call is TRBV6-6, the J call TRBJ2-1; TRBD1 agrees at 8 bases. Germline lookup yields CDR1 MNHNY and CDR2 SVGAGI (reference sequence). The CDR3 covers 14 residues. The V and J ends lost 6 bases and 1 base, in that order; junction bases with no gene match: 2.

A few counts support this clonotype. The gene calls are TRBV28 and TRBJ2-5; TRBD2 might be the D (5 bases). The CDR3 is 15 residues long. The V and J ends lost 5 bases and 3 bases respectively, with 16 bases between them. Looked up from germline, CDR1 is MDHEN and CDR2 is SYDVKM. The chain's CDR3 is CASSRLEVTKETQYF. The CDR3 bases are TGTGCCAGCAGTCGGTTGGAGGTGACGAAAGAGACCCAGTACTTC.

Of note for this clonotype: A read error may account for a junction end that differs from germline. This sequence joins TRBV29-1 and TRBJ2-1; the D call may be TRBD1 or TRBD2 (5 bases each). The germline V gene has CDR1 SQVTM and CDR2 ANQGSEA. This CDR3 spans 14 amino acids. The CDR3 nucleotides are TGCAGTGTTGGAGGCCGAGTCGGGGCCAATGAGCAGTTCTTC. Protein: CSVGGRVGANEQFF.

This clonotype has more than one count but fewer than ten. The rearrangement links TRBV7-2 to TRBJ2-5; 7 bases match TRBD2. With V trimmed by 5 bases and J by 2 bases, 5 bases remained unmatched. The CDR3 is made up of 14 amino acids. Germline CDR1 is SGHTA and CDR2 is FQGNSA. DNA of the CDR3: TGTGCCAGCAGCCCCCGTAGCGGGCAAGAGACCCAGTACTTC. Its protein is CASSPRSGQETQYF.